The rows below give T cell receptor beta chains drawn from one sample of a study of shared clonotypes between healthy human individuals. Only in-frame clones appear in the TCRdb table, and some are missing; sequencing was by immunoSEQ multiplex PCR. The table lists some 350,000 clones, around 74% of them singletons, with about 9.3% in the top ten. Source material: memory CD4+ T cells sorted from blood. Receptors originate from a man aged 25 to 45 in good health. The CDR3 runs from the conserved cysteine through the conserved F or W. The order of the fields is D gene, V gene, clone size, J gene, CDR3 DNA, CDR3 protein. D genes are given only for firm matches. Expanded clones get a size class; other rows say once, few or many, or leave the size out.

.	TRBV2	.	TRBJ1-3	TGTGCCAGCACCCGGGCATGGGGCTCTGGAAACACCATATATTTT	CASTRAWGSGNTIYF
.	TRBV27	.	TRBJ2-7	TGTGCCAGCAGTTTATCGCGGATCTCCTACGAGCAGTACTTC	CASSLSRISYEQYF
TRBD2	TRBV5-1	.	TRBJ2-7	TGCGCCAGCAGCGGGGGGTCGGGACTAGCAATATACGAGCAGTACTTC	CASSGGSGLAIYEQYF
.	TRBV7-9	few	TRBJ1-4	TGTGCCAGCAGCCCCCAGGGGGAAAAACTGTTTTTT	CASSPQGEKLFF
.	TRBV4-2	.	TRBJ2-4	TGTGCCAGCAGCCAAGGGACCCGGACCAAAAACATTCAGTACTTC	CASSQGTRTKNIQYF
.	TRBV7-9	many	TRBJ2-7	TGTGCCAGCAGACCCCGCGGGCGGGACCGGTACGAGCAGTACTTC	CASRPRGRDRYEQYF
TRBD2	TRBV5-6	.	TRBJ2-7	TGTGCCAGCAGCCAACTAGCGGGAGGGGCAGAGCAGTACTTC	CASSQLAGGAEQYF
.	TRBV18	.	TRBJ2-5	TGTGCCAGCTCACCTCCCTCGGGGGAAGAGACCCAGTACTTC	CASSPPSGEETQYF
TRBD1	TRBV6-6	.	TRBJ1-5	TGTGCCAGCAGTACAGCCGGGACAGATCAGCCCCAGCATTTT	CASSTAGTDQPQHF
.	TRBV9	few	TRBJ2-5	TGTGCCAGCAGCTTCGGACGGAGTCCTCTCGACGAGACCCAGTACTTC	CASSFGRSPLDETQYF
.	TRBV7-8	.	TRBJ1-4	TGTGCCAGCAGCATCACAGGGTTGCCTGGTGAAAAACTGTTTTTT	CASSITGLPGEKLFF
.	TRBV4-1	.	TRBJ2-1	TGCGCCAGCAGCCAAGCAAGACAGGGGAGGGATGAGCAGTTCTTC	CASSQARQGRDEQFF
.	TRBV28	many	TRBJ2-2	TGTGCCAGCATATCGAGCGGGACAAACACCGGGGAGCTGTTTTTT	CASISSGTNTGELFF
.	TRBV18	.	TRBJ2-3	TGTGCCAGCTCACCCGGATTAACGTCCACAGATACGCAGTATTTT	CASSPGLTSTDTQYF
TRBD1	TRBV19	.	TRBJ2-6	TGTGCCAGTAGTATATGGTTGACAGGGGCCTCCCCTGGGGCCAACGTCCTGACTTTC	CASSIWLTGASPGANVLTF
.	TRBV5-6	.	TRBJ1-4	TGTGCCAGCAGCTTTAGGTTGACCAATGAAAAACTGTTTTTT	CASSFRLTNEKLFF
.	TRBV5-4	few	TRBJ1-2	TGTGCCAGCAGCGCGGAGGGGTTTAGTGGCTACACCTTC	CASSAEGFSGYTF
.	TRBV15	.	TRBJ2-3	TGTGCCACCAGAGAACCTAGCGAGAGCACAGATACGCAGTATTTT	CATREPSESTDTQYF
TRBD2	TRBV6-1	once	TRBJ2-2	TGTGCCAGCAAAGGACTAGCGGGAGAATCGGGGGGGCTGTTTTTT	CASKGLAGESGGLFF
.	TRBV7-9	.	TRBJ2-1	TGTGCCAGCAGCTTAGGAATAGATGGCGGAGGCTACAATGAGCAGTTCTTC	CASSLGIDGGGYNEQFF
TRBD2	TRBV7-2	once	TRBJ2-5	TGTGCCAGCAGCTTAGGGCTAGCGGGAGGGATCTCAGAGACCCAGTACTTC	CASSLGLAGGISETQYF
.	TRBV5-1	.	TRBJ2-3	TGCGCCAGCACCCGATTAGGGGCCCTGGAAGATACGCAGTATTTT	CASTRLGALEDTQYF